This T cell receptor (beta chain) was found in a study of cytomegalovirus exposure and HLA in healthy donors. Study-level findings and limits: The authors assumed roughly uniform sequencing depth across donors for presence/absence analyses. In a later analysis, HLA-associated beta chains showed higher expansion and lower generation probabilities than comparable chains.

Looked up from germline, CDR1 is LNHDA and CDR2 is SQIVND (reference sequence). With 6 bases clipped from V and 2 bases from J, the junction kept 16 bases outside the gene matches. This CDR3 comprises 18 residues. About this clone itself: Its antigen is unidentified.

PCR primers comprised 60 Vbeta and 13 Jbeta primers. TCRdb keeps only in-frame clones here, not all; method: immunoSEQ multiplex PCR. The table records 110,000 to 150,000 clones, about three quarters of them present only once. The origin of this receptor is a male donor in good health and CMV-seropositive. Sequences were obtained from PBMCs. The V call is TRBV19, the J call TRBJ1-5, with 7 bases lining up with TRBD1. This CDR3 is CASRSDPGGEAGNQPQHF. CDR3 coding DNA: TGTGCCAGTAGGTCTGATCCAGGGGGAGAGGCAGGCAATCAGCCCCAGCATTTT.